These 9 T cell receptor beta chains were all obtained from the same sample, sequenced in a study of blood T cell repertoires in COVID-19. Some clones are missing from TCRdb's copy, which holds only in-frame ones; the method was immunoSEQ multiplex PCR. The data contain 85,000 to 130,000 clones, 90% to 95% of them singletons. Sequencing was done on a sample of peripheral blood. The receptors were gathered from a man between 60 and 75 years old with acute or convalescent COVID-19.

This sequence joins TRBV11-2 and TRBJ2-1; D possibly corresponds to TRBD2 (5 bases). Trimming removed 5 bases from V and 7 bases from J, with 12 bases in between. The germline V gene encodes CDR1 SGHAT and CDR2 FQNNGV. This CDR3 comprises 13 residues. CDR3 protein: CASSTELGNEQFF. DNA for the CDR3: TGTGCCAGCAGCACCGAACTAGGAAATGAGCAGTTCTTC.

The gene calls are TRBV20-1 and TRBJ2-1, with TRBD2 matching over 7 bases. This CDR3 contains 14 residues. Unmatched junction bases numbered 6, after V lost 3 bases and J lost 4 bases. CDR1 and CDR2 (germline): DFQATT, SNEGSKA (reference sequence). CDR3 nucleotide sequence: TGCAGTGCTAGTGCGGGTAGCGGGTACAATGAGCAGTTCTTC. This gives the protein CSASAGSGYNEQFF.

The chain uses TRBV12-3 or TRBV12-4 and TRBJ2-1; D not resolved. CDR3 length: 11 residues. V lost 5 bases, J lost 8 bases, and 7 bases lay in between. The CDR3 loop is CASSRDYEQFF. The CDR3 region has the DNA TGTGCCAGCAGTCGTGACTATGAGCAGTTCTTC.

Concerning this clone itself: Other DNA sequences in the sample encode the same CDR3. The chain carries TRBV28 and TRBJ1-2, with D maybe TRBD1 (6 bases). The V gene's germline CDR1 is MDHEN and CDR2 SYDVKM. This CDR3 has 14 amino acids. Trimming took off 3 bases at V and 3 bases at J, with 11 bases between the two ends. CDR3 residues: CASSLGQTYYGYTF. CDR3 nucleotides: TGTGCCAGCAGTTTGGGACAAACCTACTATGGCTACACCTTC.

The chain employs TRBV19 and TRBJ2-7, with 10 bases aligning to TRBD1. V shed 6 bases and J 7 bases; nucleotides not matched to a gene: 6. The CDR3 is 13 residues long. The germline gives CDR1 LNHDA, CDR2 SQIVND (reference sequence). This chain's CDR3 is CASSPTGGGEQYF. The CDR3 bases are TGTGCCAGTAGCCCGACAGGGGGCGGGGAGCAGTACTTC.

Only one count was recorded for this clone. The chain couples TRBV6-4 to TRBJ1-6; TRBD1 agrees at 7 bases. The junction had 3 bases not matched to a gene; V was cut back by 0 bases and J by 7 bases. Germline CDR1 and CDR2: MRHNA and SNTAGT. This CDR3 contains 15 residues. CDR3 protein: CASSDSGTANSPLHF. The CDR3 nucleotides are TGTGCCAGCAGTGACTCGGGGACAGCAAATTCACCCCTCCACTTT.

The chain recombines TRBV13 with TRBJ2-7, with TRBD1 matching over 7 bases. This CDR3 contains 14 residues. Trimming took 5 bases from V and 3 from J; bases not matched to a gene: 7. Germline loops: CDR1 PRHDT, CDR2 FYEKMQ (reference sequence). The CDR3 loop is CASSTRQGHYEQYF. CDR3 DNA sequence: TGTGCCAGCAGCACCCGACAGGGCCACTACGAGCAGTACTTC.

The chain combines TRBV19 with TRBJ1-2; no clear D gene. Germline V gives CDR1 LNHDA, CDR2 SQIVND (reference sequence). The CDR3 extends over 16 amino acids. The ends were cut back, 5 bases at V and 2 bases at J, with 18 bases in the middle. This CDR3 reads CASSLFLGSGNYGYTF. Here the CDR3 DNA reads TGTGCCAGTAGTCTATTTTTAGGGTCGGGAAACTATGGCTACACCTTC.

This clone was detected only a few times. The rearrangement joins TRBV28 to TRBJ2-7, with 8 nucleotides matching TRBD2. Trimming at V came to 4 bases and at J to 7 bases, leaving 9 bases not matched to a gene. Per the germline V gene, CDR1 is MDHEN and CDR2 is SYDVKM. The CDR3 contains 14 residues. CDR3 sequence: CASSYQAGVGEQYF. The CDR3 nucleotides read TGTGCCAGCAGTTACCAAGCGGGAGTAGGGGAGCAGTACTTC.